One and the same sample provided the 12 T cell receptor beta chains below, sequenced in a study of shared clonotypes between healthy human individuals. Assay: immunoSEQ multiplex PCR; the TCRdb copy retains only in-frame clones and omits some. The repertoire includes 730,000 or so clones, 72% of them detected once, and 1.8% sits in the top ten. The sequenced sample consisted of memory CD4+ T cells sorted from blood. Subset of the sample: CD45RA-negative fraction. The receptor set was obtained from a woman under 40 in good health.

The gene calls are TRBV18 and TRBJ2-7; TRBD1 is a possible D gene (5 bases). Trimming removed 4 bases at V and 4 bases at J, with 20 bases between. This CDR3 comprises 16 residues. Germline V CDR1 and CDR2: KGHSH, LQKENI. CDR3 in DNA: TGTGCCAGCTCACAACTCGACAGCCAACTCGCGTACGAGCAGTACTTC. Its translation is CASSQLDSQLAYEQYF.

A remark on this clone: The identical CDR3 is also encoded by other nucleotide sequences in the sample. The DNA of the CDR3 is TGCGCCAGCAGTGAAACTAGCGGCCTTTCCTACGAGCAGTACTTC. It yields the protein CASSETSGLSYEQYF. The gene calls are TRBV10-1 and TRBJ2-7; TRBD2 matches at 8 bases. The CDR3 is 15 residues long. CDR1 WNHNN and CDR2 SYGVQD come from the germline V gene (reference sequence). V shed 3 bases, J shed 1 base, and the junction held 5 bases outside the gene matches.

The rearrangement links TRBV2 to TRBJ2-7; 7 bases are shared with TRBD1. The CDR3 has 15 residues. J was trimmed by 6 bases and V by 6 bases; bases with no gene match: 14. The germline gives CDR1 SNHLY, CDR2 FYNNEI. CDR3 sequence: CASSLQGTYGREQYF. The CDR3 bases are TGTGCCAGCAGCTTACAGGGGACCTATGGTCGCGAGCAGTACTTC.

The genes are TRBV28 and TRBJ2-7; the D is unclear. V was cut by 6 bases and J by 4 bases, with 4 bases left in between. This CDR3 contains 10 residues. CDR1 and CDR2 from the germline V gene are MDHEN and SYDVKM. The CDR3 loop is CASRGYEQYF. CDR3 in DNA: TGTGCCAGCAGGGGGTACGAGCAGTACTTC.

The chain recombines TRBV5-4 with TRBJ2-2; the D is unclear. The CDR3 spans 13 residues. From germline, CDR1 is SGHNT and CDR2 YYREEE (reference sequence). The V end lost 5 bases, the J end lost 5 bases, and 10 bases lay between the germline ends. In DNA form, the CDR3 reads TGTGCCAGCAGATCACTCGGAACCGGGGAGCTGTTTTTT. Its translation: CASRSLGTGELFF.

The chain employs TRBV7-3 and TRBJ2-3, with 8 bases that match TRBD2. V lost 5 bases to trimming and J lost 2 bases; unmatched junction nucleotides: 9. Germline values: CDR1 SGHTA, CDR2 FQGTGA. This CDR3 contains 16 residues. The CDR3 DNA reads as TGTGCCAGCAGCCCCGCGGCACTAGCGGTCACAGATACGCAGTATTTT. This encodes CASSPAALAVTDTQYF.

The V call is TRBV4-1, the J call TRBJ1-1; 8 nucleotides match TRBD1. The V segment lost 2 bases and the J segment 9 bases; nucleotides outside the gene matches: 17. This CDR3 has 17 residues. From germline, CDR1 is MGHRA and CDR2 YSYEKL. The CDR3 spells CASSQSPGQEALGKAFF. CDR3 sequence (DNA): TGCGCCAGCAGCCAATCCCCGGGACAGGAGGCTTTGGGGAAAGCTTTCTTT.

Regarding this clone: A much bigger clone sits one base away, suggesting this may be a read error. The same CDR3 can be traced to other DNA sequences in this sample. The chain has TRBV5-1 and TRBJ1-3; TRBD1 might be the D (5 bases). The ends were cut back, 4 bases at V and 3 bases at J, with 11 bases in the middle. CDR1 is SGHRS and CDR2 is YFSETQ in the germline V gene. This CDR3 has 14 amino acids. The CDR3 loop is CASSPGTDGNTIYF. The CDR3 nucleotides are TGCGCCAGCAGCCCCGGGACGGATGGAAACACCATATATTTT.

This chain connects TRBV2 to TRBJ2-1, with 12 nucleotides matching TRBD1. CDR1 and CDR2 from the germline V gene are SNHLY and FYNNEI. The CDR3 has 15 amino acids. Germline trimming cut 7 bases from V and 9 bases from J; bases unmatched to any gene: 10. Here the CDR3 reads CASTWRGQGAGEQFF. The CDR3 nucleotides read TGTGCCAGCACCTGGAGGGGACAGGGGGCGGGTGAGCAGTTCTTC.

The chain combines TRBV5-4 with TRBJ2-7; 9 bases are a match to TRBD1. Germline trimming cut 1 base from V and 3 bases from J; bases unmatched to any gene: 2. Germline loops: CDR1 SGHNT, CDR2 YYREEE (reference sequence). This CDR3 comprises 14 residues. CDR3 amino acids: CASSLRTGDYEQYF. As DNA, the CDR3 is TGTGCCAGCAGCTTGAGGACAGGGGACTACGAGCAGTACTTC. The full variable domain, completed using reference TRBV5-4 and TRBJ2-7, is ETGVTQSPTHLIKTRGQQVTLRCSSQSGHNTVSWYQQALGQGPQFIFQYYREEENGRGNFPPRFSGLQFPNYSSELNVNALELDDSALYLCASSLRTGDYEQYFGPGTRLTVT.

This CDR3 reads CASSKAGEAYNEQFF. CDR3 nucleotide sequence: TGCGCCAGCAGTAAAGCGGGAGAAGCCTACAATGAGCAGTTCTTC. This chain joins TRBV5-1 and TRBJ2-1; 8 nucleotides line up with TRBD2. V lost 5 bases to trimming and J lost 2 bases; unmatched junction nucleotides: 6. The CDR3 length is 15 residues. Per the germline V gene, CDR1 is SGHRS and CDR2 is YFSETQ.

CDR3: CASSPASGSTDTQYF. Here the CDR3 DNA reads TGTGCCAGCAGCCCCGCTAGCGGTAGCACAGATACGCAGTATTTT. The V and J genes are TRBV7-3 and TRBJ2-3, with TRBD2 matching over 7 bases. This CDR3 comprises 15 residues. Losses at the gene ends were 5 bases for V and 0 bases for J; bases not matched to a gene: 5. The germline V gene has CDR1 SGHTA and CDR2 FQGTGA.